A selection of T cell receptor beta chains follows, all from one sample in a study of blood T cell repertoires in COVID-19. Sequencing used immunoSEQ multiplex PCR; TCRdb keeps in-frame clones, though not all of them. The top ten clones hold about 8% of a sample with around 120,000 clones, about nine tenths of them seen once. Specimen: peripheral blood. The receptors originated from a man in his 70s who had recovered from COVID-19. CDR3s include the opening cysteine and the closing phenylalanine or tryptophan. A D gene is named only where the DNA matches it firmly. A clone size is listed for some rows: how often the clone was seen (once, few, many), or a class if it is expanded.

clone size	V gene	J gene	D gene	CDR3 protein	CDR3 DNA
.	TRBV18	TRBJ2-7	.	CASSPSDTGYEQYF	TGTGCCAGCTCACCCTCGGACACGGGCTACGAGCAGTACTTC
.	TRBV18	TRBJ2-1	.	CASSPPGVQRNEQFF	TGTGCCAGCTCACCACCGGGCGTCCAAAGGAATGAGCAGTTCTTC
.	TRBV7-2	TRBJ2-1	.	CASSSFPYNEQFF	TGTGCCAGCAGCTCCTTCCCCTACAATGAGCAGTTCTTC
.	TRBV7-6	TRBJ2-7	TRBD2	CASSLGGRWDEQYF	TGTGCCAGCAGCTTAGGCGGGAGGTGGGACGAGCAGTACTTC
.	TRBV13	TRBJ1-1	TRBD1	CASRRQGATEAFF	TGTGCCAGCAGACGGCAGGGGGCCACTGAAGCTTTCTTT
once	TRBV27	TRBJ2-7	.	CASSLAVSYEQYF	TGTGCCAGCAGTTTAGCAGTCTCCTACGAGCAGTACTTC
.	TRBV30	TRBJ1-3	.	CASGGAALSGNTIYF	TGTGCCTCGGGAGGGGCAGCCCTCTCTGGAAACACCATATATTTT
.	TRBV12-3/TRBV12-4	TRBJ1-1	.	CASSYSPAGAFF	TGTGCCAGCAGTTACTCCCCCGCGGGAGCTTTCTTT
once	TRBV5-6	TRBJ1-2	.	CASSRGGSGYTF	TGTGCCAGCAGCCGAGGAGGGAGCGGCTACACCTTC
few	TRBV5-1	TRBJ2-3	.	CASSLVPYTDTQYF	TGCGCCAGCAGCTTGGTTCCCTACACAGATACGCAGTATTTT
.	TRBV5-8	TRBJ1-4	TRBD1	CASSRGLGQGFNEKLFF	TGTGCCAGCAGCCGGGGTTTGGGACAGGGATTTAATGAAAAACTGTTTTTT
.	TRBV19	TRBJ1-1	TRBD1	CASSRETGDTEAFF	TGTGCCAGTAGTAGGGAGACAGGGGACACTGAAGCTTTCTTT
.	TRBV28	TRBJ1-3	TRBD1	CASSLVDRFVSGNTIYF	TGTGCCAGCAGTTTGGTGGACAGGTTCGTCTCTGGAAACACCATATATTTT
.	TRBV6-5	TRBJ2-4	TRBD1	CASTFGTVAKNIQYF	TGTGCCAGCACCTTCGGGACAGTAGCCAAAAACATTCAGTACTTC
once	TRBV28	TRBJ2-6	TRBD1	CASSLRTGAANVLTF	TGTGCCAGCAGTTTAAGGACAGGTGCCGCCAACGTCCTGACTTTC
.	TRBV3-1/TRBV3-2	TRBJ2-1	TRBD2	CASRLGMGLAGGTEQFF	TGTGCCAGCAGGCTCGGGATGGGCCTAGCGGGAGGCACTGAGCAGTTCTTC
.	TRBV7-9	TRBJ2-1	TRBD1	CASSRGQEANDEQFF	TGTGCCAGCAGCCGGGGACAGGAGGCCAATGATGAGCAGTTCTTC
.	TRBV3-1/TRBV3-2	TRBJ2-7	TRBD2	CASVPSGGAHEQYF	TGTGCCAGCGTCCCCAGCGGGGGGGCCCACGAGCAGTACTTC
once	TRBV12-5	TRBJ2-1	TRBD2	CASGWSGRALGNEQFF	TGTGCTAGTGGTTGGAGCGGGAGGGCCCTCGGGAATGAGCAGTTCTTC
.	TRBV5-1	TRBJ1-2	TRBD1	CASSSQGSGVNYGYTF	TGCGCCAGCAGCTCACAGGGGTCGGGAGTCAACTATGGCTACACCTTC
.	TRBV19	TRBJ2-5	TRBD1	CASSIRSGQGAETQYF	TGTGCCAGTAGTATACGCAGCGGGCAGGGGGCAGAGACCCAGTACTTC
.	TRBV5-5	TRBJ1-1	.	CASSKGDFRNTEAFF	TGTGCCAGCAGCAAGGGGGATTTTAGGAACACTGAAGCTTTCTTT
.	TRBV10-3	TRBJ1-5	.	CAISESGSGKYSNQPQHF	TGTGCCATCAGTGAGTCAGGGAGTGGGAAGTATAGCAATCAGCCCCAGCATTTT
.	TRBV4-1	TRBJ1-5	.	CASSLTPGLGHQPQHF	TGCGCCAGCAGCCTAACACCGGGACTCGGTCATCAGCCCCAGCATTTT
.	TRBV11-2	TRBJ2-3	TRBD1	CASSFSQGALPDTQYF	TGTGCCAGCAGCTTCAGCCAGGGGGCCCTGCCAGATACGCAGTATTTT
.	TRBV7-9	TRBJ1-2	.	CASSLGSGRNGYTF	TGTGCCAGCAGCTTAGGGAGTGGGAGAAATGGCTACACCTTC
once	TRBV5-1	TRBJ2-7	TRBD1	CASSLARGTVEQYF	TGCGCCAGCAGCTTGGCCAGAGGGACAGTCGAGCAGTACTTC
.	TRBV19	TRBJ2-1	TRBD2	CASSIGGRTYNEQFF	TGTGCCAGTAGTATTGGCGGGAGGACCTACAATGAGCAGTTCTTC
.	TRBV7-9	TRBJ2-5	TRBD2	CASSPHLAGGETQYF	TGTGCCAGCAGCCCCCATCTAGCGGGGGGGGAGACCCAGTACTTC
.	TRBV6-8	TRBJ1-6	TRBD1	CASTHGQGANSPLHF	TGTGCCAGCACCCACGGACAGGGGGCCAATTCACCCCTCCACTTT
.	TRBV28	TRBJ2-5	TRBD1	CASSSQTGQETQYF	TGTGCCAGCAGTTCCCAGACAGGGCAAGAGACCCAGTACTTC
.	TRBV2	TRBJ2-3	TRBD2	CASSPRGRSPLTDTQYF	TGTGCCAGCAGTCCGCGCGGGAGATCCCCCCTCACAGATACGCAGTATTTT
.	TRBV28	TRBJ1-5	.	CASSSQPTSLSNQPQHF	TGTGCCAGCAGTTCCCAGCCGACAAGTTTGAGCAATCAGCCCCAGCATTTT
.	TRBV11-3	TRBJ2-3	TRBD2	CASSLGAGDTDTQYF	TGTGCCAGCAGCTTAGGAGCGGGGGACACAGATACGCAGTATTTT